This T cell receptor (beta chain) was captured in a study of T cell repertoires in cytomegalovirus infection. The overall study: Selected CMV epitopes included recently identified HLA-C-restricted ones as well as well-studied HLA-B-restricted ones.

One entry per CDR3 protein, called by TCRdb with MiXCR from the reads. The data hold a few hundred thousand distinct CDR3 sequences, with almost 30% observed a single time. Germline V gene lookup returns CDR1 LNHDA and CDR2 SQIVND (reference sequence). With 7 bases clipped from V and 5 bases from J, the junction kept 3 bases outside the gene matches. The CDR3 covers 14 residues. As to this clonotype: The antigen is unknown.

The rearrangement links TRBV19 to TRBJ1-6; TRBD1 aligns across 9 bases. The starting material was cultured PBMCs, obtained from culture after CMV antigen stimulation. The source is a human donor in good health (CMV status not recorded). Some clones in this sample may be carry-over from other donors' samples. As DNA, the CDR3 is TGTGCCAGTAACACAGGGGGCCATAATTCACCCCTCCACTTT. Protein: CASNTGGHNSPLHF. The full variable domain, in which reference TRBV19 and TRBJ1-6 provide the parts outside the CDR3, is DGGITQSPKYLFRKEGQNVTLSCEQNLNHDAMYWYRQDPGQGLRLIYYSQIVNDFQKGDIAEGYSVSREKKESFPLTVTSAQKNPTAFYLCASNTGGHNSPLHFGNGTRLTVT.